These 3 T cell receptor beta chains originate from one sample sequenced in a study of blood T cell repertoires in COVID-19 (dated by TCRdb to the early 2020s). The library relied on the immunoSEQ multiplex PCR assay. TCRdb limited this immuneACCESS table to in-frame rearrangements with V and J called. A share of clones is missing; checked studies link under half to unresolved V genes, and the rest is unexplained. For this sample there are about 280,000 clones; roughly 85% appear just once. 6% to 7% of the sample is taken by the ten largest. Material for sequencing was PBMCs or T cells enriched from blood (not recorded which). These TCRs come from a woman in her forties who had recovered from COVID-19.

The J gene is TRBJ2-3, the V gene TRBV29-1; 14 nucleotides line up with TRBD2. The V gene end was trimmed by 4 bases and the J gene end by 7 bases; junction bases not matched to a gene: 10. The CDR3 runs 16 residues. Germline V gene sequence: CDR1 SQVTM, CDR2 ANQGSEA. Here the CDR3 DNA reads TGCAGCGTTGCCCTCGGGGGGACTAGCGGGAGTTATACGCAGTATTTT. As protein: CSVALGGTSGSYTQYF.

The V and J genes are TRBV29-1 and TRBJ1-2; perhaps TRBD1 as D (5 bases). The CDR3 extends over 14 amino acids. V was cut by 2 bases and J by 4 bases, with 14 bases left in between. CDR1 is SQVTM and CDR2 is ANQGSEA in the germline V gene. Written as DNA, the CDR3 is TGCAGCGTTGAAACCCCCGGGACTCCCTATGGCTACACCTTC. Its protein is CSVETPGTPYGYTF. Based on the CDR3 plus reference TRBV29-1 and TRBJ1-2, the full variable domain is SAVISQKPSRDICQRGTSLTIQCQVDSQVTMMFWYRQQPGQSLTLIATANQGSEATYESGFVIDKFPISRPNLTFSTLTVSNMSPEDSSIYLCSVETPGTPYGYTFGSGTRLTVV.

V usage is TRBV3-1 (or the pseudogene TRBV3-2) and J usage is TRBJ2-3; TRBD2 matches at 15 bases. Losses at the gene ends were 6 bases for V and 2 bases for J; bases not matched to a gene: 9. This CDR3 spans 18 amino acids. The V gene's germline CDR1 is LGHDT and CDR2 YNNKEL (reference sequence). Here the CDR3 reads CASSLRTSGRANTDTQYF. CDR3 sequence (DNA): TGTGCCAGCAGTTTAAGGACTAGCGGGAGGGCCAACACAGATACGCAGTATTTT.